The clone carrying this TCR beta chain turned up a few times. The antigen remains unidentified. The sample is drawn from a study of tumor-infiltrating lymphocytes in primary liver carcinoma. Alongside blood RNA obtained from unsorted whole blood, germline DNA was also extracted. Roughly 4 milliliters of peripheral blood were collected before surgery. General study results and limits: When set against blood, tumors had a significantly higher top-250-clone fraction (p = 0.039).

Between the trimmed V and J ends, which lost 2 bases and 3 bases, there was a span of 8 bases. CDR3 size: 13 residues. CDR1 is PRHDT, CDR2 FYEKMQ, per germline (reference sequence). A primer in the constant region served to generate TCR beta cDNA from approximately 500 ng of total RNA. Nested multiplex PCR, run for three rounds with slightly modified ARM-PCR, yielded TCR beta libraries. For 10 cycles apiece, the opening two PCR rounds ran with TRBV1-TRBV30 forward primers and a C-beta reverse primer. TCRdb called the multiplex PCR reads again in MiXCR, with one record for every CDR3 protein. The repertoire consists of 250,000 to 350,000 distinct CDR3 sequences, with approximately 54% occurring once and the leading ten covering about a sixth.

The clonotype was recovered from a woman in her thirties with primary liver carcinoma and hepatitis B virus infection. The sample was peripheral blood. The V and J genes are TRBV13 and TRBJ2-7; D might be TRBD2 (5 bases). The CDR3, as DNA: TGTGCCAGCAGCTTAACTAGAAGCTACGAGCAGTACTTC. It is translated as CASSLTRSYEQYF.